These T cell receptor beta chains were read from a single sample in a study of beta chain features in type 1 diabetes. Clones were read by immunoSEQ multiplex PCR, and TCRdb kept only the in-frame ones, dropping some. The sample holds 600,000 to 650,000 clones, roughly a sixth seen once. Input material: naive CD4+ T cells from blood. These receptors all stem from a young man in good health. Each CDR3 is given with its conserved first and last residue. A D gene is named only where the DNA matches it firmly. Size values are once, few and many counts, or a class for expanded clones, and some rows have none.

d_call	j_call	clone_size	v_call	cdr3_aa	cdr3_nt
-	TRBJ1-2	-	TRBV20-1	CSATDTTGYTF	TGCAGTGCAACCGACACAACAGGCTACACCTTC
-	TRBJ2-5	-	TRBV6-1	CASMGISVTETQYF	TGTGCCAGCATGGGGATCAGTGTTACAGAGACCCAGTACTTC
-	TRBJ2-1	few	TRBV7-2	CASSLGPGAYNEQFF	TGTGCCAGCAGCTTAGGGCCGGGAGCCTACAATGAGCAGTTCTTC
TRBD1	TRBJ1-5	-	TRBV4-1	CASSQTGGNQPQHF	TGCGCCAGCAGCCAGACAGGGGGCAATCAGCCCCAGCATTTT
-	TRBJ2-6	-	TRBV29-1	CSVGSGTQGGPSWFSGANVLTF	TGCAGCGTTGGTTCCGGGACCCAAGGGGGGCCCTCATGGTTCTCTGGGGCCAACGTCCTGACTTTC
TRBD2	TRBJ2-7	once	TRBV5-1	CASSPLLAGAREQYF	TGCGCCAGCAGCCCCTTGCTAGCGGGAGCGCGTGAGCAGTACTTC
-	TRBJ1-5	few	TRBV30	CAWNGGRNQPQHF	TGTGCCTGGAACGGGGGCAGAAATCAGCCCCAGCATTTT
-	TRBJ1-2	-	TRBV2	CASTVEGPYGYTF	TGTGCCAGCACCGTGGAGGGTCCCTATGGCTACACCTTC
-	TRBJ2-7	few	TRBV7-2	CASSSAGTVYEQYF	TGTGCCAGCAGCTCCGCCGGGACGGTCTACGAGCAGTACTTC
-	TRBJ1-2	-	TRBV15	CATSRDLVGRNYGYTF	TGTGCCACCAGCAGAGATCTGGTGGGGAGAAACTATGGCTACACCTTC
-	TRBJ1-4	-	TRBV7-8	CASSSRTREKLFF	TGTGCCAGCAGCTCACGGACGAGAGAAAAACTGTTTTTT
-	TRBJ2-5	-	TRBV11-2	CASSSSGLQETQYF	TGTGCCAGCAGCTCGAGTGGCCTTCAAGAGACCCAGTACTTC
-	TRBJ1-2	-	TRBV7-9	CASSLTTNYGYTF	TGTGCCAGCAGCCTGACAACTAACTATGGCTACACCTTC
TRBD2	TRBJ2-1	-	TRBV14	CASSQLAGGPSEQFF	TGTGCCAGCAGCCAACTAGCGGGGGGGCCCTCTGAGCAGTTCTTC
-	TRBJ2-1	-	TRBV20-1	CSATRGNEQFF	TGCAGTGCTACCAGAGGCAATGAGCAGTTCTTC
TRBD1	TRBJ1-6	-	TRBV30	CAWSLAGGNSPLHF	TGTGCCTGGAGTCTAGCAGGGGGAAATTCACCCCTCCACTTT
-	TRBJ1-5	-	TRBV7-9	CASSATLPNQPQHF	TGTGCCAGCAGCGCTACGCTCCCCAATCAGCCCCAGCATTTT
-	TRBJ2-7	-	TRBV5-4	CASSFESYEQYF	TGTGCCAGCAGCTTTGAGTCCTACGAGCAGTACTTC
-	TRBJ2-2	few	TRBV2	CASSGSRRTGELFF	TGTGCCAGCAGTGGGAGTCGGCGAACCGGGGAGCTGTTTTTT
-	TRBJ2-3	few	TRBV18	CASSLSDTQYF	TGTGCCAGCTCCCTGAGTGATACGCAGTATTTT